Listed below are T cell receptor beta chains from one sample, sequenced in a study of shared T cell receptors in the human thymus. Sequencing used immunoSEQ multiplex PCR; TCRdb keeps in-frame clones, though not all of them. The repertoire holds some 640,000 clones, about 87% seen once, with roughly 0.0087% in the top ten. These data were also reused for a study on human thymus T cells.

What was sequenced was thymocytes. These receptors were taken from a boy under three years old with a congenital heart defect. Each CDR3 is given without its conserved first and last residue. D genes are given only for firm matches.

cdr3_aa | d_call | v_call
ASGWTSTDTQY | . | TRBV7-8
ASSTPLGGGPYEQY | TRBD2 | TRBV19
ASSLGGRSSYEQY | . | TRBV28
ATSRGGARLSPLH | . | TRBV15
ASSLGHRDSNQPQH | . | TRBV28
ASRPERDRELGGSNQPQH | TRBD1 | TRBV28
ASSSSTYGYT | . | TRBV28
ASSFRDITRGLYNSPLH | . | TRBV13
ASSVTGGRTGELF | TRBD1 | TRBV9
ASGKTSGGRDTQY | TRBD2 | TRBV12-5
ASSLVYQGETQY | . | TRBV5-1
ASSQGGTGWLIGANVLT | TRBD1 | TRBV4-1
ASSYETETVPYGYT | . | TRBV2
ASSPTDVTENQPQH | . | TRBV18
ASSGLAAISGANVLT | TRBD2 | TRBV6-4
ASSSGLASYEQF | TRBD2 | TRBV28
ASSLASRGRNTEAF | . | TRBV7-3
ASRRHPVLPQTSAIIEQY | TRBD2 | TRBV27
ASSSGTNLPYNEQF | TRBD2 | TRBV2
ASSYGQGAGNEQF | TRBD1 | TRBV28
ASSHRGQNTEAF | TRBD1 | TRBV6-5
ASSQDGDRGQGAREQY | TRBD1 | TRBV14
SVEVGRDPWGYT | . | TRBV29-1
ASSHVLAGETGELF | TRBD2 | TRBV5-6
ASSHRDRVAGYT | TRBD1 | TRBV19
ASSQSDWDTGELF | . | TRBV13
ASSWTSGSSYNEQF | TRBD2 | TRBV19
ASSLEGQGGVATNEKLF | TRBD1 | TRBV7-8
ASSSPGLESYEQY | TRBD2 | TRBV5-6
ASSHQKAKAGVYEQY | TRBD2 | TRBV4-1
ASSIGGNTEAF | . | TRBV19
ASRTFSGRESTDTQY | TRBD2 | TRBV27
AWSVGGDQPQH | . | TRBV30
ASSDRRGKTQY | . | TRBV25-1
AISEVGDRVYEQY | TRBD1 | TRBV10-3
ASSLPGSYEQY | . | TRBV11-2
ASSPPVNRGWGKNIQY | . | TRBV18
ATREALNTEAF | . | TRBV10-3
ATSRDQFGESNQPQH | . | TRBV15
ASSQARGDREQF | TRBD1 | TRBV14
AISDPRQGDDEQY | TRBD1 | TRBV10-3
ASSITGVNTEAF | TRBD1 | TRBV28
ASTPLSGTGPYEQY | TRBD1 | TRBV19
ASSSGLAGGYEQF | TRBD2 | TRBV7-2
ASSLPAGGAGPLRETQY | TRBD2 | TRBV28
ASSRSETQY | . | TRBV28
ASSFEERDSSYNEQF | . | TRBV28
ASSPEDREHT | . | TRBV27
ASSTWAGGPEQY | TRBD1 | TRBV7-9
ASSEYSGQPQH | . | TRBV25-1
ASRNPTAHGDTGELF | . | TRBV27
ASRNRPGLAESLF | TRBD2 | TRBV6-5
ASSTWVGVGKFAEAF | . | TRBV7-9
ASSQDRVRGTEAF | . | TRBV4-3
ASSTGTRRNSYNEQF | . | TRBV7-2
ASSPPSRPRDTQY | . | TRBV7-8
ASSTHVSGRGCEQY | TRBD2 | TRBV19
ASSTSTGEDSNEQF | . | TRBV10-1
ASSLLGETGGYNEQF | TRBD1 | TRBV28